Included here is one T cell receptor beta chain sequence, with context. Its cognate antigen is unknown. Subsets of CD8+ T cells were each sorted in triplicate at approximately 270,000 cells apiece. These data come from a study of CXCR3-negative and CXCR3-positive naive CD8 T cells. The study's findings and limits: Memory cells showed distinct TRBV-TRBJ patterns, while the two naive subsets matched. Because surface CD5 did not distinguish the naive subsets, TCR strength was inferred from TRB CDR3 properties. CXCR3-positive naive cells had more hydrophobic TRB CDR3s than CXCR3-negative naive cells.

The method, 5' RACE with UMI labels, was used to prepare the TRB cDNA libraries. TCRdb reanalyzed the 5' RACE reads and collapses them to one entry per CDR3 protein, without DNA. This sample lists nearly 7,000 distinct CDR3 sequences; its ten largest clones have roughly 1.4%. CDR3 size: 13 residues. Germline V lookup: CDR1 MNHEY, CDR2 SMNVEV (reference sequence). The receptor's source is a human donor in good health. Some clones in this sample may be carry-over from other donors' samples. Specimen: naive CXCR3+ CD8+ T cells from blood. As to subset: CD45RO-CCR7+CD27+CD95- naive CD8+ T cells expressing CXCR3 (TNR3+). J is TRBJ1-5 and V is TRBV27. CDR3 region: CASSPQGPEAQHF.